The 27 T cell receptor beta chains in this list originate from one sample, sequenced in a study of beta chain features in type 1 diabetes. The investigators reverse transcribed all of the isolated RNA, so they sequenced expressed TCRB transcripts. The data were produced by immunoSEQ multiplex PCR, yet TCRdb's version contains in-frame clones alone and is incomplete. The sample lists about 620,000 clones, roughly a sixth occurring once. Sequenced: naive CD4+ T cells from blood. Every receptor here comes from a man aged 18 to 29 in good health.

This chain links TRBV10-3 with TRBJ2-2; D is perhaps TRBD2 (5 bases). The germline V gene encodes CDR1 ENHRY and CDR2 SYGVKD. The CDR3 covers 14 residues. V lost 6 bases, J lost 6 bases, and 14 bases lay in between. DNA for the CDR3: TGTGCCATCAGCTCTATCCGGGGAGCCGGGGAGCTGTTTTTT. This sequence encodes CAISSIRGAGELFF.

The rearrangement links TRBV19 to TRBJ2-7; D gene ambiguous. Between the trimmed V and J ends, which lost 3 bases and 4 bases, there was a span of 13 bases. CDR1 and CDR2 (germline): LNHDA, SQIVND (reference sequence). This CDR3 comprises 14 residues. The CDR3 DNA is TGTGCCAGTAGTATTTCCAGGAATACTTACGAGCAGTACTTC. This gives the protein CASSISRNTYEQYF.

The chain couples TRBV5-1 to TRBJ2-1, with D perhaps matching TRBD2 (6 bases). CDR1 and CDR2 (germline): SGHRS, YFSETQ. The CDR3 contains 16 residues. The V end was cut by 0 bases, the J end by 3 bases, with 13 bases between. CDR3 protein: CASSLALGEVYNEQFF. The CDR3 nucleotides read TGCGCCAGCAGCTTGGCCTTGGGGGAGGTCTACAATGAGCAGTTCTTC.

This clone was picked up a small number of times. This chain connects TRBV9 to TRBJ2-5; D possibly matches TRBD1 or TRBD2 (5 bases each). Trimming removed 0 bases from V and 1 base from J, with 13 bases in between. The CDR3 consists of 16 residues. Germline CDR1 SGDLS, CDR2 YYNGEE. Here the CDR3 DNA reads TGTGCCAGCAGCGTAGGGGGGAGTCAGGGCCAAGAGACCCAGTACTTC. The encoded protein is CASSVGGSQGQETQYF.

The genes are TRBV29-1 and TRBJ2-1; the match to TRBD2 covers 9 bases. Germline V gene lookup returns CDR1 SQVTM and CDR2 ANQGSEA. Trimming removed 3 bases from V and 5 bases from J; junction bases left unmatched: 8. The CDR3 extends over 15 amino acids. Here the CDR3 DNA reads TGCAGCGTTGACAGTGCGGGGGGGCCCCACAATGAGCAGTTCTTC. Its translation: CSVDSAGGPHNEQFF.

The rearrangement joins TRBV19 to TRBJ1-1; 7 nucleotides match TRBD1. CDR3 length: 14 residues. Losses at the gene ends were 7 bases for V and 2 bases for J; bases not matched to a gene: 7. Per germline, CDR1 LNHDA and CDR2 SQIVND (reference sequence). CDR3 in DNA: TGTGCCAGTAAGGGGGCGCGGACTAACACTGAAGCTTTCTTT. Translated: CASKGARTNTEAFF.

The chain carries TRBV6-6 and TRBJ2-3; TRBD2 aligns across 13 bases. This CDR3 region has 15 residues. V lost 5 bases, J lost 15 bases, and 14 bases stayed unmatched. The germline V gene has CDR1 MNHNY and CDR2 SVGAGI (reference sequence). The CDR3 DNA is TGTGCCAGCAGTCCGACTAGCGGGGGGATCGTAGGTCAATATTTT. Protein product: CASSPTSGGIVGQYF.

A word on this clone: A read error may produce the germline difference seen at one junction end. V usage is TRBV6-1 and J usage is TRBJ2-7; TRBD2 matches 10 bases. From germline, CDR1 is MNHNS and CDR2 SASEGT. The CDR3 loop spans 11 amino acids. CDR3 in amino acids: CASSLGLASNF. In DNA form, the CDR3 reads TGTGCCAGCAGCCTGGGACTAGCGAGTAACTTC.

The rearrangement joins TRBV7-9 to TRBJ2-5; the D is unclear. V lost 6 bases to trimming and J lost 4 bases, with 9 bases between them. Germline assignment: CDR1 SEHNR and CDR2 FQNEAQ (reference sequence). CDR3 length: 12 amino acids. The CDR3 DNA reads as TGTGCCAGCAGTTGGGGTGGAGAGACCCAGTACTTC. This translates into CASSWGGETQYF.

The CDR3, as DNA: TGTGCCAGCCCTAGCGAGAGGGAACGCGACTATGGCTACACCTTC. This encodes CASPSERERDYGYTF. The rearrangement joins TRBV28 to TRBJ1-2; the D is unclear. The length of the CDR3 is 15 residues. Deletions cut 8 bases from V and 3 bases from J, with 19 bases between. The V gene's germline CDR1 is MDHEN and CDR2 SYDVKM.

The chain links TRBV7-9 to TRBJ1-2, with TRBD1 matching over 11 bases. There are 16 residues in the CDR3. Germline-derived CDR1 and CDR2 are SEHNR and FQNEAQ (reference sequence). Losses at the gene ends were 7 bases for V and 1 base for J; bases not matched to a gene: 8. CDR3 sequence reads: CASTRPGQGVNYGYTF. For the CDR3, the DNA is TGTGCCAGCACCCGACCGGGACAGGGGGTTAACTATGGCTACACCTTC.

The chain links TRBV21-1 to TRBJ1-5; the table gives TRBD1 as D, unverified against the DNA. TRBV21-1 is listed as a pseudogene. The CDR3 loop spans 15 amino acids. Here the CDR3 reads CASSKQDRGHQPQHF. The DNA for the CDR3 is TGTGCCAGCAGCAAACAGGACAGGGGGCACCAGCCCCAGCATTTT.

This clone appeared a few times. CDR3: CASSQLTGSTDTQYF. CDR3 nucleotide sequence: TGTGCCAGCAGCCAACTGACAGGAAGCACAGATACGCAGTATTTT. The chain couples TRBV14 to TRBJ2-3; maybe TRBD1 (6 bases). The ends were cut back, 2 bases at V and 0 bases at J, with 9 bases in the middle. This CDR3 is 15 amino acids long. The germline V gene has CDR1 SGHDN and CDR2 FVKESK.

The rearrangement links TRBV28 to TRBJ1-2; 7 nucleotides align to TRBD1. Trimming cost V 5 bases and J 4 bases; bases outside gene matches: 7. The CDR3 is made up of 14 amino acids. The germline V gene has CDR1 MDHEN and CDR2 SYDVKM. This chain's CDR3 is CASSQGGKGYGYTF. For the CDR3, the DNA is TGTGCCAGCAGTCAGGGGGGAAAAGGCTATGGCTACACCTTC.

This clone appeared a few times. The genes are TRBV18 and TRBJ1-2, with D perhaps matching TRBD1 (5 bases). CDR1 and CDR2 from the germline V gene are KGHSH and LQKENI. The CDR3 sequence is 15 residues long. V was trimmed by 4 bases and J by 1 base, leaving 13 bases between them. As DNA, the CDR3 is TGTGCCAGCTCACGGCAGGGTGCCAATAACTATGGCTACACCTTC. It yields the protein CASSRQGANNYGYTF.

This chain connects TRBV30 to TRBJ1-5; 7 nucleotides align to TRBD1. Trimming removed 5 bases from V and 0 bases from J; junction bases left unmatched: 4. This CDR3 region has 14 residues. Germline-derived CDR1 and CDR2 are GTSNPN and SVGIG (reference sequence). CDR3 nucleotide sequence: TGTGCCTGGGGACAGGCTAATAGCAATCAGCCCCAGCATTTT. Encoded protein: CAWGQANSNQPQHF.

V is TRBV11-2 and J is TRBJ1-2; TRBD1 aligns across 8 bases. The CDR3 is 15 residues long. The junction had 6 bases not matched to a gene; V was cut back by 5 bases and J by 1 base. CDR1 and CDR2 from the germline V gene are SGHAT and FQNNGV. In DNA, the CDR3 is TGTGCCAGCAGCATCGGACAGGGTCTTAACTATGGCTACACCTTC. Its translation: CASSIGQGLNYGYTF.

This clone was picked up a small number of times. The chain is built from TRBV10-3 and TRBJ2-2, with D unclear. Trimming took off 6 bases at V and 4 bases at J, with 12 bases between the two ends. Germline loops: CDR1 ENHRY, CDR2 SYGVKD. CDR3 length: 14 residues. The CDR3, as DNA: TGTGCCATCAGGGGTACCCGCCCCACCGGGGAGCTGTTTTTT. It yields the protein CAIRGTRPTGELFF.

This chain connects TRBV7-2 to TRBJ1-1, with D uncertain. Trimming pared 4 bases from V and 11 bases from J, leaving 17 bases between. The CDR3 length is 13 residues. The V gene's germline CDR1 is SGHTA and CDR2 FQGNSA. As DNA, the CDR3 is TGTGCCAGCAGCTCAGTGGAGCCAGGCGTGGCTTTCTTT. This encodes CASSSVEPGVAFF.

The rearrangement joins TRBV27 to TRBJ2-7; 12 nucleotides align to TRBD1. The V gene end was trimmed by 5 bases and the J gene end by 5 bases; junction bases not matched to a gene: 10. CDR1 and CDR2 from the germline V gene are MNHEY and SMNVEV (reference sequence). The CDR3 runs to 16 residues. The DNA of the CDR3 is TGTGCCAGCAGTAAAAGGGGGACAGGGGGCCTGAACGAGCAGTACTTC. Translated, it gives CASSKRGTGGLNEQYF.

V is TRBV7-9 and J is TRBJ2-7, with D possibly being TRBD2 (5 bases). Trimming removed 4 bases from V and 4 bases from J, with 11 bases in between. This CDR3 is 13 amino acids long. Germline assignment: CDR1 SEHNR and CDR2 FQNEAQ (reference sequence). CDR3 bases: TGTGCCAGCAGCTCCCAGGCGGGTTACGAGCAGTACTTC. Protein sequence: CASSSQAGYEQYF.

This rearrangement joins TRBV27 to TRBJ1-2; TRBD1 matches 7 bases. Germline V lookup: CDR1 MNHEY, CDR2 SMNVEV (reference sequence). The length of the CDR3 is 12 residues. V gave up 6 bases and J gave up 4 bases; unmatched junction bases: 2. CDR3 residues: CASRRDSYGYTF. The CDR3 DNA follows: TGTGCCAGCAGAAGGGACAGCTATGGCTACACCTTC.

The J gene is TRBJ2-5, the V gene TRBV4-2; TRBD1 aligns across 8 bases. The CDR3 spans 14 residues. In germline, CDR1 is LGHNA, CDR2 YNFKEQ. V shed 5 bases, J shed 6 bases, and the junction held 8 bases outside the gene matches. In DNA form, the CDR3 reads TGTGCCAGCAGCAAGGGACAGGTCCCAAAGACCCAGTACTTC. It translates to CASSKGQVPKTQYF.

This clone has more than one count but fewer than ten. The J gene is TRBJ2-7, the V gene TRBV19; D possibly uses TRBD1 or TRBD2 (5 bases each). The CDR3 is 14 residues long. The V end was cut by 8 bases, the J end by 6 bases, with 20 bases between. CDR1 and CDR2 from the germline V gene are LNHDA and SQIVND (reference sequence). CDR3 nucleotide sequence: TGTGCCAGTGCCTCCGGGACGGAAGTCCTCGAGCAGTACTTC. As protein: CASASGTEVLEQYF.

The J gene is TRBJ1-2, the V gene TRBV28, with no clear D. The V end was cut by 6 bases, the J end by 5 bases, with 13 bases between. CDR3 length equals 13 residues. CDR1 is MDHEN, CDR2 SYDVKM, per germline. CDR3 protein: CASRPEVGYGYTF. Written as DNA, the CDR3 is TGTGCCAGCAGGCCAGAAGTGGGGTATGGCTACACCTTC.

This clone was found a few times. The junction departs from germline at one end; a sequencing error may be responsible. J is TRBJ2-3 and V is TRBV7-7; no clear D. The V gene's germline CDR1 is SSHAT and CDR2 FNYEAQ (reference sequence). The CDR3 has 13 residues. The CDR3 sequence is CASSLLPTDTQYF. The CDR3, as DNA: TGTGCTAGCAGCTTACTTCCCACAGATACGCAGTATTTT.

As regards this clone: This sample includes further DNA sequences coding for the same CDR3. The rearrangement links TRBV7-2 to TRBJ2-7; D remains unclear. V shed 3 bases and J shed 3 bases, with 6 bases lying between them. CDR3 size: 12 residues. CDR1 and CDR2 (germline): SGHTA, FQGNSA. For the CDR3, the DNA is TGTGCCAGCAGCTTCGGTCTCTACGAGCAGTACTTC. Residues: CASSFGLYEQYF.